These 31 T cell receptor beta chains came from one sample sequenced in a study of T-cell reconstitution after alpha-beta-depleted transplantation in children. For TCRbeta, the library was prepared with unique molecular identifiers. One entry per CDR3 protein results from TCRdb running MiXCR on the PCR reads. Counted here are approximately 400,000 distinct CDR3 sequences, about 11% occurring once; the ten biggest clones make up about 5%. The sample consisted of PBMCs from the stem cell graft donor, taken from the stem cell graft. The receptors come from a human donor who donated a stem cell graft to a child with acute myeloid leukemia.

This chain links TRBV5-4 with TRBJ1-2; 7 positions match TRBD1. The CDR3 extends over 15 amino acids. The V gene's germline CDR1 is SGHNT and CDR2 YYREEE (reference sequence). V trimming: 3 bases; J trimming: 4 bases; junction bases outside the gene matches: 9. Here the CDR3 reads CASSSPGQMIYGYTF. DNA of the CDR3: TGTGCCAGCAGCTCTCCGGGACAGATGATCTATGGCTACACCTTC.

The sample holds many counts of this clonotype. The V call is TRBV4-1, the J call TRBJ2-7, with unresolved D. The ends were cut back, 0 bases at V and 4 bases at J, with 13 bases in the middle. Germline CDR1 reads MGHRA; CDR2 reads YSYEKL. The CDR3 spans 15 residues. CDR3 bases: TGCGCCAGCAGCCAAGAGCTAACCTGGGTGTACGAGCAGTACTTC. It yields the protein CASSQELTWVYEQYF.

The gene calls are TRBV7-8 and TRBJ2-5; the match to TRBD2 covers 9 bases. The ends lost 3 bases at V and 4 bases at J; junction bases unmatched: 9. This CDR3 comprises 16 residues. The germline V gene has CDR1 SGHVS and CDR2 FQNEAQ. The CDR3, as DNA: TGTGCCAGCAGCTTGGGACTAGCTACAGTCGGAGAGACCCAGTACTTC. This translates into CASSLGLATVGETQYF.

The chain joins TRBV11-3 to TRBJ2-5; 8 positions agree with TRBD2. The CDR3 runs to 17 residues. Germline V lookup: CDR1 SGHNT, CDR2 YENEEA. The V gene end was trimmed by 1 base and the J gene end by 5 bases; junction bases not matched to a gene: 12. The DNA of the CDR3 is TGTGCCAGCAGCTTAGGGGTTTTTAGCGGGGTACCGGAGACCCAGTACTTC. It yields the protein CASSLGVFSGVPETQYF.

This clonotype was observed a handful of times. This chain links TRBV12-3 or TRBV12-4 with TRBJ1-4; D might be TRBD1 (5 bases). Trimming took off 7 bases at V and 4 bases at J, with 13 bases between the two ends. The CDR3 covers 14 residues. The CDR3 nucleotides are TGTGCCAGCACGTCGGGGGGATATAATGAAAAACTGTTTTTT. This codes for CASTSGGYNEKLFF.

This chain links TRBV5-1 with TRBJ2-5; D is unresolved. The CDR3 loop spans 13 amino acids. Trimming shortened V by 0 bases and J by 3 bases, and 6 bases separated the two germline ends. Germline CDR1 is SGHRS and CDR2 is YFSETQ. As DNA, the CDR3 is TGCGCCAGCAGCTTGGCCTCGAAAGAGACCCAGTACTTC. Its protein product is CASSLASKETQYF.

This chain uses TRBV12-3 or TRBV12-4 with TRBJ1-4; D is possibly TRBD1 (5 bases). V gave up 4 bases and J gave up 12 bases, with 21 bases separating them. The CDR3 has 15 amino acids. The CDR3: CASSWRGSPMKELFF. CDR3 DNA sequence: TGTGCCAGCAGTTGGCGGGGGTCCCCCATGAAAGAACTGTTTTTT.

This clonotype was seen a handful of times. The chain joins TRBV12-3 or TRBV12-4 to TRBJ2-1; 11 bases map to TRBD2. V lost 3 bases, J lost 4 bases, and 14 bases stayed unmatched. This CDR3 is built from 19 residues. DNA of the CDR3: TGTGCCAGCAGTTTGGTCCCTTCCTTCGGGACTAGCGGTTACAATGAGCAGTTCTTC. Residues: CASSLVPSFGTSGYNEQFF.

The CDR3 coding sequence is TGCGCCAGCAGCTCTGGGGTCGGCTATGGCTACACCTTC. Encoded protein: CASSSGVGYGYTF. The V gene is TRBV5-1, the J gene TRBJ1-2; no definite D call. Trimming removed 3 bases at V and 4 bases at J, with 10 bases between. Germline V gene lookup returns CDR1 SGHRS and CDR2 YFSETQ. The CDR3 has 13 residues.

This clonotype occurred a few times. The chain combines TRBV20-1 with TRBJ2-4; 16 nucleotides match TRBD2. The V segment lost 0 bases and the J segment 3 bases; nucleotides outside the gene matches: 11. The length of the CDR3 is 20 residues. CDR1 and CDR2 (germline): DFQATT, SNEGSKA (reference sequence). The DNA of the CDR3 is TGCAGTGCTAGAGATGACGGGGGGACTAGCGGGAGGGCAGTCAAAAACATTCAGTACTTC. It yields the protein CSARDDGGTSGRAVKNIQYF.

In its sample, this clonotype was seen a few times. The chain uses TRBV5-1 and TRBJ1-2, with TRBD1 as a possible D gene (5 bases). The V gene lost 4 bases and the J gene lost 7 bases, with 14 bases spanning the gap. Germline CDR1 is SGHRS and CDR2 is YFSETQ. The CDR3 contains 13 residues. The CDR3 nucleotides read TGCGCCAGCAGCCGGGACCCAAGCGGTGGCTACACCTTC. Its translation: CASSRDPSGGYTF.

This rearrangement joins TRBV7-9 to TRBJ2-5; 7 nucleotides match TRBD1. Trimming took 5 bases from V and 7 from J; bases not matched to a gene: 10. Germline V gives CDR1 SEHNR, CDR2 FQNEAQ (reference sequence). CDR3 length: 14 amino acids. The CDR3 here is CASSLDRVLGTQYF. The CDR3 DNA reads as TGTGCCAGCAGCCTCGACAGGGTGTTGGGGACCCAGTACTTC.

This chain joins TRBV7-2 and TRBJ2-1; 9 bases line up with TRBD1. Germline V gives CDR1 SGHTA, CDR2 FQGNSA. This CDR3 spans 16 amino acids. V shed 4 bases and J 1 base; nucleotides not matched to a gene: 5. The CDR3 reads CTSSSRTGESYNEQFF. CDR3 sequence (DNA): TGTACCAGCAGCTCAAGGACAGGGGAATCCTACAATGAGCAGTTCTTC.

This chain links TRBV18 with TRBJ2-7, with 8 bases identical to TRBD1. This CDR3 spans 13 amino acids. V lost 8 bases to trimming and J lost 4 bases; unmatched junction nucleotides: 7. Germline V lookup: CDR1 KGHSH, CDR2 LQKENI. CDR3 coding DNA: TGTGCCAGCACGGGACAGGACGGATACGAGCAGTACTTC. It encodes CASTGQDGYEQYF. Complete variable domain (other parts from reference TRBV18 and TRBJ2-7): NAGVMQNPRHLVRRRGQEARLRCSPMKGHSHVYWYRQLPEEGLKFMVYLQKENIIDESGMPKERFSAEFPKEGPSILRIQQVVRGDSAAYFCASTGQDGYEQYFGPGTRLTVT.

CDR3: CASSGDGNTEAFF. CDR3 DNA sequence: TGTGCCAGCAGCGGGGACGGCAACACTGAAGCTTTCTTT. V usage is TRBV26 and J usage is TRBJ1-1. TRBV26 is assigned pseudogene status. The CDR3 contains 13 residues.

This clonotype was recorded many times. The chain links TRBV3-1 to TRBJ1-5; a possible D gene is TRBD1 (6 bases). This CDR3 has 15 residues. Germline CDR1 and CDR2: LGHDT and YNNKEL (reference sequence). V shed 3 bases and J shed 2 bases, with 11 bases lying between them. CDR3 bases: TGTGCCAGCAGCCATGGGGCAGGGGGCAATCAGCCCCAGCATTTT. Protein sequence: CASSHGAGGNQPQHF.

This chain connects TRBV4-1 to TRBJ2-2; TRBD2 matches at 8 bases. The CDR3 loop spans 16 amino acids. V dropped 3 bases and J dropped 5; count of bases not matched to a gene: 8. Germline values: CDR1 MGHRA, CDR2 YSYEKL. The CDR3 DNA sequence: TGCGCCAGCAGCCATACCAACCCGGGAGGGACCGGGGAGCTGTTTTTT. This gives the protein CASSHTNPGGTGELFF.

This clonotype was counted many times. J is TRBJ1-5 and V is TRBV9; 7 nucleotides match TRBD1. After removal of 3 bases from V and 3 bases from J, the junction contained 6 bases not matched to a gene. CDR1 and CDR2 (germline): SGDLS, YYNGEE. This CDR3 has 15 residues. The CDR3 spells CASSAAGQANQPQHF. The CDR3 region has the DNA TGTGCCAGCAGCGCCGCCGGACAGGCCAATCAGCCCCAGCATTTT.

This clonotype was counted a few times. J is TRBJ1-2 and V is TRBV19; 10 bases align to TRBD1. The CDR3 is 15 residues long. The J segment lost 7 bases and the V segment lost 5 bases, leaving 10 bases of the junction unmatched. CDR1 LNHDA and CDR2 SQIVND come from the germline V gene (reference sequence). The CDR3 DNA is TGTGCCAGTAGTGGCACCGGGACAGGGGTCGGTGGCTACACCTTC. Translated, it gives CASSGTGTGVGGYTF.

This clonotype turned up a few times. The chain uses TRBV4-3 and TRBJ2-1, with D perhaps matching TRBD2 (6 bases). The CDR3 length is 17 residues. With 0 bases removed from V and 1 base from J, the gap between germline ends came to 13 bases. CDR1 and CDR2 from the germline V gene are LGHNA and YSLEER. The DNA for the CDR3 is TGCGCCAGCAGCCAAGATCCTAGCGACACTTCCTACAATGAGCAGTTCTTC. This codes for CASSQDPSDTSYNEQFF.

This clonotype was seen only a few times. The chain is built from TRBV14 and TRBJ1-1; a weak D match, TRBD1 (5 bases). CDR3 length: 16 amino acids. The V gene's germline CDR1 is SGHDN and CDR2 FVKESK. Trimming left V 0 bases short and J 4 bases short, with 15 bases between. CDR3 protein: CASSQEPGRVSTEAFF. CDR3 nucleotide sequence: TGTGCCAGCAGCCAAGAGCCCGGCAGGGTGAGCACTGAAGCTTTCTTT.

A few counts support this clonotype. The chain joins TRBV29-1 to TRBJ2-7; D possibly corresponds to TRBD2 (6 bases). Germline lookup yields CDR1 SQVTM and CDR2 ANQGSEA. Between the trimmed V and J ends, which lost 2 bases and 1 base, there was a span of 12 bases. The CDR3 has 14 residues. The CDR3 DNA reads TGCAGCGTTGAACCCGGCGGGGCTTCCTACGAGCAGTACTTC. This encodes CSVEPGGASYEQYF.

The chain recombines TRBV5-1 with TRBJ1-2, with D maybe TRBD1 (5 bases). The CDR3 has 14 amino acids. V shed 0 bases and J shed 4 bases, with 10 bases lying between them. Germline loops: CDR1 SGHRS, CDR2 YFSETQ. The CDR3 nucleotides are TGCGCCAGCAGCTTGGTCCCAGGGCCCTATGGCTACACCTTC. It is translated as CASSLVPGPYGYTF.

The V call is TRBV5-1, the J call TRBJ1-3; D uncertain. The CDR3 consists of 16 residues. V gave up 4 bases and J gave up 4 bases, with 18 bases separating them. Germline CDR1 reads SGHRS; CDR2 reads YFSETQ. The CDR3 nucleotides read TGCGCCAGCAGCCCCGGACCAGCTATTGGAGGAAACACCATATATTTT. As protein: CASSPGPAIGGNTIYF.

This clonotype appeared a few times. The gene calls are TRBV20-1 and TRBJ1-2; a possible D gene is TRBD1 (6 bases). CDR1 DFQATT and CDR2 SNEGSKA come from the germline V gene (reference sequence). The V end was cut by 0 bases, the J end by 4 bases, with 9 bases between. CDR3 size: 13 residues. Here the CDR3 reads CSARDDRIYGYTF. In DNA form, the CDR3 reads TGCAGTGCTAGAGATGACAGGATCTATGGCTACACCTTC.

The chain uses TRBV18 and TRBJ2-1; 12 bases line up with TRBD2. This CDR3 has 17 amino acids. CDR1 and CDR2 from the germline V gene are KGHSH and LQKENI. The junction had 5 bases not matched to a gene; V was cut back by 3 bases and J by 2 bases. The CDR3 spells CASSPERTSGTYNEQFF. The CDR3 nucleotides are TGTGCCAGCTCACCCGAAAGGACTAGCGGGACCTACAATGAGCAGTTCTTC.

CDR3: CASSRPGTVVEKLFF. The CDR3 nucleotides are TGTGCCAGCAGCCGACCCGGGACAGTGGTTGAAAAACTGTTTTTT. The V call is TRBV14, the J call TRBJ1-4; 7 nucleotides agree with TRBD1. The V and J ends lost 4 bases and 7 bases, in that order; junction bases with no gene match: 9. This CDR3 has 15 amino acids. Germline lookup yields CDR1 SGHDN and CDR2 FVKESK. Based on the CDR3 plus reference TRBV14 and TRBJ1-4, the full variable domain is EAGVTQFPSHSVIEKGQTVTLRCDPISGHDNLYWYRRVMGKEIKFLLHFVKESKQDESGMPNNRFLAERTGGTYSTLKVQPAELEDSGVYFCASSRPGTVVEKLFFGSGTQLSVL.

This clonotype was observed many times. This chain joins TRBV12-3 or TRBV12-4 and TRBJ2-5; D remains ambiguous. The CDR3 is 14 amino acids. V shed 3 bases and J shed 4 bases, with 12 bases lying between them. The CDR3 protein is CASSFYESPETQYF. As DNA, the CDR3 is TGTGCCAGCAGTTTTTATGAGTCCCCAGAGACCCAGTACTTC.

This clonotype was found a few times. The CDR3 coding sequence is TGTGCCAGCAGCTTAGATCTAGGGAGGGATGAGCAGTTCTTC. Translation: CASSLDLGRDEQFF. The V gene is TRBV7-2, the J gene TRBJ2-1, with 7 bases lining up with TRBD2. Losses at the gene ends were 1 base for V and 8 bases for J; bases not matched to a gene: 5. Germline loops: CDR1 SGHTA, CDR2 FQGNSA. This CDR3 region has 14 residues.

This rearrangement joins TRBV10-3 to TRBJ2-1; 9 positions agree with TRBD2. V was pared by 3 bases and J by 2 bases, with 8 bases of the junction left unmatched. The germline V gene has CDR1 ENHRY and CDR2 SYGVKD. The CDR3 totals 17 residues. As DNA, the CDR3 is TGTGCCATCAGTGACCGGGGGCTAGCGGGACCCTACAATGAGCAGTTCTTC. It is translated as CAISDRGLAGPYNEQFF.

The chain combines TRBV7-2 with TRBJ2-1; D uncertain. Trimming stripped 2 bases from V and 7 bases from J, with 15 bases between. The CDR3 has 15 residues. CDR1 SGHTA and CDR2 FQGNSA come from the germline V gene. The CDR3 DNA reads TGTGCCAGCAGCTTATCACTATGGGTACCTAATGAGCAGTTCTTC. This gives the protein CASSLSLWVPNEQFF.